This TCR beta chain emerged from a study of blood T cell repertoires in COVID-19. Study details: Italy, Spain and the United States were the sources of the convalescent and acute COVID-19 samples. T cells, B-cell-depleted T cells, or PBMCs supplied cDNA or gDNA.

Germline V lookup: CDR1 GTSNPN, CDR2 SVGIG (reference sequence). V lost 4 bases and J lost 6; bases outside the gene matches: 12. The CDR3 spans 15 residues. TCRdb keeps only in-frame clones here, not all; method: immunoSEQ multiplex PCR. The data show 150,000 to 200,000 clones, 75% to 90% seen once. Sequencing was done on a sample of peripheral blood. The chain joins TRBV30 to TRBJ2-3, with 8 bases lining up with TRBD2. The source is a human donor with acute or convalescent COVID-19. The donor label of this sample is uncertain. CDR3 region: CAWTRSGTRMDTQYF. The CDR3 coding sequence is TGTGCCTGGACTCGATCCGGGACTAGAATGGATACGCAGTATTTT.